The sequence of this TCR beta chain was determined in a study of blood T cell repertoires in COVID-19. Study in general: COVID-19 samples collected from the United States, Italy and Spain covered acute and convalescent phases. PBMCs, B-cell-depleted T cells, or T cells provided the cDNA or gDNA that made up the material.

Original processing notes: Quantification of nucleated cells was approximated via reference gene primer amplification. Here immunoSEQ multiplex PCR was the method, and the copy in TCRdb shows in-frame clones only, minus some. The V and J calls and the clone size are those of that table, but D and trimming were determined from the DNA. The sample includes under 200,000 clones, over 65% of them seen just once. CDR1 is SGDLS and CDR2 is YYNGEE in the germline V gene. Trimming took 3 bases from V and 0 from J; bases not matched to a gene: 6. The CDR3 sequence is 16 residues long. The receptor comes from a man in his 60s with acute or convalescent COVID-19. The chain employs TRBV9 and TRBJ2-1; 7 positions match TRBD1. Sequencing was done on a sample of peripheral blood. CDR3 sequence (DNA): TGTGCCAGCAGCGAAACAGGGGTCTACTCCTACAATGAGCAGTTCTTC. This translates into CASSETGVYSYNEQFF.